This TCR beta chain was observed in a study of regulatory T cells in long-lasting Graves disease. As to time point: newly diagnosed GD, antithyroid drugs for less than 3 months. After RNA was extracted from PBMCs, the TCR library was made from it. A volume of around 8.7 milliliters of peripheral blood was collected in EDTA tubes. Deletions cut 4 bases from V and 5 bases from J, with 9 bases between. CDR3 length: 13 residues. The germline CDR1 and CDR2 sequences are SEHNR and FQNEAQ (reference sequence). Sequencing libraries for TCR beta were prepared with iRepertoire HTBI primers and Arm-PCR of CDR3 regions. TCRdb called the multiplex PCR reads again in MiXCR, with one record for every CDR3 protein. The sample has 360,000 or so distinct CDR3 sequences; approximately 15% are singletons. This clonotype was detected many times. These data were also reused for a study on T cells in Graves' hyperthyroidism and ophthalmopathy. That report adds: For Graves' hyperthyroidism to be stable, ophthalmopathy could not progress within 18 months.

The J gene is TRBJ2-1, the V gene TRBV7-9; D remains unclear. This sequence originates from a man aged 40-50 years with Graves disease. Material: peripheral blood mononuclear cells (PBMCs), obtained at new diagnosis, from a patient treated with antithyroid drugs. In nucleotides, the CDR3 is TGTGCCAGCAGCTCAGCCACCGACAATGAGCAGTTCTTC. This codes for CASSSATDNEQFF.